This T cell receptor beta chain emerged from a study of technical replicates of blood from a few donors. This clone was seen once. Libraries were prepared by immunoSEQ multiplex PCR; TCRdb keeps only in-frame clonotypes and omits some of them. The sample has 99,000 or so clones; around 95% are singletons. CDR3 size: 12 residues. Trimming cost V 0 bases and J 13 bases, with 13 bases left between them. Germline V gene data show CDR1 as KGHSH and CDR2 as LQKENI. Input material: T cells isolated from PBMCs. The clonotype comes from a human donor in good health. The chain carries TRBV18 and TRBJ2-7, with TRBD1 as a possible D gene (5 bases). The CDR3 reads CASSPPDSWPYF. As DNA, the CDR3 is TGTGCCAGCTCACCACCCGACAGCTGGCCCTACTTC.